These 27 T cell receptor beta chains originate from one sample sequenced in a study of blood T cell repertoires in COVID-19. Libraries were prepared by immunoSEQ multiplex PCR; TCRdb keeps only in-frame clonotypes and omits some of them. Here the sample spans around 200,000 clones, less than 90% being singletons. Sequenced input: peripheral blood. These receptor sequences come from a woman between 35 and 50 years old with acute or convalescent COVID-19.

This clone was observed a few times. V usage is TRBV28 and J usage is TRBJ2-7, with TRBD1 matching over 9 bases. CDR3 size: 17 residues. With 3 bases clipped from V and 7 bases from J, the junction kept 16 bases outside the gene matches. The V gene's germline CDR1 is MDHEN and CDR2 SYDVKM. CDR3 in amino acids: CASSFVAPGTGSREQYF. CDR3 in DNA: TGTGCCAGCAGTTTCGTCGCCCCTGGGACAGGGTCTCGGGAGCAGTACTTC.

The chain's CDR3 is CATEGQHNSPLHF. The CDR3 region has the DNA TGTGCCACCGAGGGACAGCATAATTCACCCCTCCACTTT. The gene calls are TRBV19 and TRBJ1-6, with 7 bases matching TRBD1. With V trimmed by 10 bases and J by 5 bases, 5 bases remained unmatched. Germline V gives CDR1 LNHDA, CDR2 SQIVND (reference sequence). This CDR3 comprises 13 residues. The variable domain in full, with the rest retrieved from reference TRBV19 and TRBJ1-6, is DGGITQSPKYLFRKEGQNVTLSCEQNLNHDAMYWYRQDPGQGLRLIYYSQIVNDFQKGDIAEGYSVSREKKESFPLTVTSAQKNPTAFYLCATEGQHNSPLHFGNGTRLTVT.

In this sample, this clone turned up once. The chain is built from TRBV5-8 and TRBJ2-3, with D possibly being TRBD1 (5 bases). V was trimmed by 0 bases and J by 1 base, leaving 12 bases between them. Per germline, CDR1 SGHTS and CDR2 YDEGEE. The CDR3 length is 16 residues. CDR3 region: CASSLGDGRGTDTQYF. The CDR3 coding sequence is TGTGCCAGCAGCTTGGGCGACGGCAGGGGCACAGATACGCAGTATTTT.

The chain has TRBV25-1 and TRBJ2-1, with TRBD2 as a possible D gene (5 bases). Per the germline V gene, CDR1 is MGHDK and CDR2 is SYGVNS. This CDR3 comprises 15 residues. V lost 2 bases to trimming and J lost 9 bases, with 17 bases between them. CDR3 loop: CASSEPKTGRGEQFF. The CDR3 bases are TGTGCCAGCAGTGAACCAAAAACGGGCCGGGGTGAGCAGTTCTTC.

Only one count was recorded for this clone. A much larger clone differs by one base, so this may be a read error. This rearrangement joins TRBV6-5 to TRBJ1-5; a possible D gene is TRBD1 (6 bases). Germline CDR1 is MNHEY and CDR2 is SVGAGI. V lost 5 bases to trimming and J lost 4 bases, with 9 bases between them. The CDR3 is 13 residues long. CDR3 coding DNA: TGTGCCAGCAGTCGGACAGATAATCAGCCCCAGCATTTT. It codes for CASSRTDNQPQHF.

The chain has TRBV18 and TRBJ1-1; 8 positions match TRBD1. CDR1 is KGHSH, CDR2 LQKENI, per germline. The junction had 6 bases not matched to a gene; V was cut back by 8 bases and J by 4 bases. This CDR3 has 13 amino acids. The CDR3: CASLGDRGTEAFF. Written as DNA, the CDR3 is TGTGCCAGCCTAGGAGACAGGGGCACTGAAGCTTTCTTT.

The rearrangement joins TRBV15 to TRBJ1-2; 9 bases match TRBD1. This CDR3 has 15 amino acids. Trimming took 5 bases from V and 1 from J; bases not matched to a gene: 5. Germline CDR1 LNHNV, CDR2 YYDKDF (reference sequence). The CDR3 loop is CATSQNRGHNYGYTF. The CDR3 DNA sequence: TGTGCCACCAGCCAGAACAGGGGGCATAACTATGGCTACACCTTC.

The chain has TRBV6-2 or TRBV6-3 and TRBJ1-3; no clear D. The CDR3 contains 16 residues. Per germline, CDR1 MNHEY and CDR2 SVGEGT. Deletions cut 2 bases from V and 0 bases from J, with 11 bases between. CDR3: CASSYPASFSGNTIYF. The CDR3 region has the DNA TGTGCCAGCAGTTACCCCGCGTCTTTCTCTGGAAACACCATATATTTT.

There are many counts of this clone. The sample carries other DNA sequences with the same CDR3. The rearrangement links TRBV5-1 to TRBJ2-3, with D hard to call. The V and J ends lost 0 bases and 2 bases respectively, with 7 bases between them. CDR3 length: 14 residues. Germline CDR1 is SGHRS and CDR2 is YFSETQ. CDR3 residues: CASSLGLATDTQYF. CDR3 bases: TGCGCCAGCAGCTTGGGCCTGGCCACAGATACGCAGTATTTT. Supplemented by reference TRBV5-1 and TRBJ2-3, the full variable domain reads KAGVTQTPRYLIKTRGQQVTLSCSPISGHRSVSWYQQTPGQGLQFLFEYFSETQRNKGNFPGRFSGRQFSNSRSEMNVSTLELGDSALYLCASSLGLATDTQYFGPGTRLTVL.

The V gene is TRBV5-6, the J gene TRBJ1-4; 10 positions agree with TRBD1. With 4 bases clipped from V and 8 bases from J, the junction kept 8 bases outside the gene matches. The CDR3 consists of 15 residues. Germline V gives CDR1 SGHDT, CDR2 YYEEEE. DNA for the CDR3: TGTGCCAGCAGCAATAATATGGGACAGGGGGAAAAACTGTTTTTT. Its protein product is CASSNNMGQGEKLFF.

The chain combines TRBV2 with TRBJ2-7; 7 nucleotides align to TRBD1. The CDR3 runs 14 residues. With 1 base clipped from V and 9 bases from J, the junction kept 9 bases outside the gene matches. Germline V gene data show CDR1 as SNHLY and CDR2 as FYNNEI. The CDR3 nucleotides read TGTGCCAGCAGTGAAGAGGGGGCCCCACATGGGCAGTACTTC. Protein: CASSEEGAPHGQYF.

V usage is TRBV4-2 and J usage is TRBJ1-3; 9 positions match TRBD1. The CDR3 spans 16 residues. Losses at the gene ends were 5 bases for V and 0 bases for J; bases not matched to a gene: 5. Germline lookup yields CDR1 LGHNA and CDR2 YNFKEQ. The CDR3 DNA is TGTGCCAGCAGCTCACAGGGGGCGAGCTCTGGAAACACCATATATTTT. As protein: CASSSQGASSGNTIYF.

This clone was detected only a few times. CDR3 sequence: CAWSLEPEVYGYTF. In DNA form, the CDR3 reads TGTGCCTGGAGCTTGGAGCCGGAGGTCTATGGCTACACCTTC. The chain combines TRBV30 with TRBJ1-2; D is uncertain. Germline-derived CDR1 and CDR2 are GTSNPN and SVGIG (reference sequence). V lost 3 bases, J lost 4 bases, and 15 bases lay in between. The length of the CDR3 is 14 residues.

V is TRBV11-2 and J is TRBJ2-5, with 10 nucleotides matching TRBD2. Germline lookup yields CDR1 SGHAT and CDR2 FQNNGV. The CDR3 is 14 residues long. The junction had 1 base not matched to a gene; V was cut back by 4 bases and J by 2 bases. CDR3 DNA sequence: TGTGCCAGCAGCTCAGCGGGGGGGCAAGAGACCCAGTACTTC. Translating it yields CASSSAGGQETQYF.

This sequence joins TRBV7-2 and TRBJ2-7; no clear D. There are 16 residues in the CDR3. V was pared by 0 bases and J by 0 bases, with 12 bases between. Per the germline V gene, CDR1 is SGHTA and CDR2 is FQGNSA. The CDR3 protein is CASSLARNRRSYEQYF. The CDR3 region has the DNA TGTGCCAGCAGCTTAGCGCGGAATCGGCGCTCCTACGAGCAGTACTTC.

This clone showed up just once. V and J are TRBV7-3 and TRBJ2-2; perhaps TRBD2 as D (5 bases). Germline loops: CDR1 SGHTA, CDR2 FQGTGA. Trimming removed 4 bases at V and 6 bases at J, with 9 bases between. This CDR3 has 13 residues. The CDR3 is CASSSRVAGELFF. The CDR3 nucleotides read TGTGCCAGCAGCTCGCGGGTCGCCGGGGAGCTGTTTTTT.

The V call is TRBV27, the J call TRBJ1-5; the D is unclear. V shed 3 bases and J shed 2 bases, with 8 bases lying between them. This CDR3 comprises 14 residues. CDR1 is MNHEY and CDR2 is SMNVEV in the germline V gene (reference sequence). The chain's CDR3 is CASSFSMGNQPQHF. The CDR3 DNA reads TGTGCCAGCAGTTTTAGCATGGGCAATCAGCCCCAGCATTTT.

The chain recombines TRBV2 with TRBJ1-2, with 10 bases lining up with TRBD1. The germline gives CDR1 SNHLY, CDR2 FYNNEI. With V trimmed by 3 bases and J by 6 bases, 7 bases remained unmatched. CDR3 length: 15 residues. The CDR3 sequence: CASSDRTGGVDGYTF. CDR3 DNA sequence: TGTGCCAGCAGTGATAGGACAGGGGGAGTGGATGGCTACACCTTC.

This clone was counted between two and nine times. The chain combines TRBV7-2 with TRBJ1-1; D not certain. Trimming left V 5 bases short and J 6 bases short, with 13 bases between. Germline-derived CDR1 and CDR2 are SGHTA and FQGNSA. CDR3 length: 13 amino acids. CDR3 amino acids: CASSRQTWAEAFF. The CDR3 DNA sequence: TGTGCCAGCAGCAGACAAACTTGGGCTGAAGCTTTCTTT.

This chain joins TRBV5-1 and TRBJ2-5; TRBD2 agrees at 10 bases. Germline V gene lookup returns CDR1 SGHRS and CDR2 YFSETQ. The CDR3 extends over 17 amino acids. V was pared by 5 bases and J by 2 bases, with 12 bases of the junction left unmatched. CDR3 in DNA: TGCGCCAGCAGTCAGTCTAGCGGGAGTTTTGGACAAGAGACCCAGTACTTC. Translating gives CASSQSSGSFGQETQYF.

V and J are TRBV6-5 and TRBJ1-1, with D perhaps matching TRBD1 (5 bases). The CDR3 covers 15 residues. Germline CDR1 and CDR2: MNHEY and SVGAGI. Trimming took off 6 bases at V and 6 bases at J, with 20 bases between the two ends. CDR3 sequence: CASRGLQVIGAEAFF. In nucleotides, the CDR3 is TGTGCCAGCAGGGGTCTACAGGTTATAGGAGCTGAAGCTTTCTTT.

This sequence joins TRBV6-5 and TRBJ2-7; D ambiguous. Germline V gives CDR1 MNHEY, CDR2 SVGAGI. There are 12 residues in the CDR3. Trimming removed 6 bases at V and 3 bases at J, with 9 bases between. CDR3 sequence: CASSRSSYEQYF. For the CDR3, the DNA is TGTGCCAGCAGCCGATCTAGCTACGAGCAGTACTTC.

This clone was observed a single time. CDR3 coding DNA: TGTGCCAGCAGCGTAATGACAGGGCTTACCTACGAGCAGTACTTC. This codes for CASSVMTGLTYEQYF. V gene TRBV11-2 combines with J gene TRBJ2-7, with TRBD1 matching 7 bases. Germline CDR1 and CDR2: SGHAT and FQNNGV. J lost 2 bases, V lost 5 bases, and 9 bases had no gene match. The CDR3 runs to 15 residues.

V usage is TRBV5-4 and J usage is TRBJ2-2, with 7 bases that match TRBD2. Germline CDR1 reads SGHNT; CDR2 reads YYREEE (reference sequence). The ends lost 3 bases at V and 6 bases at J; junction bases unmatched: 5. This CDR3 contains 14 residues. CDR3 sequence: CASSSGLLPGELFF. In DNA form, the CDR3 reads TGTGCCAGCAGCTCGGGACTACTGCCCGGGGAGCTGTTTTTT.

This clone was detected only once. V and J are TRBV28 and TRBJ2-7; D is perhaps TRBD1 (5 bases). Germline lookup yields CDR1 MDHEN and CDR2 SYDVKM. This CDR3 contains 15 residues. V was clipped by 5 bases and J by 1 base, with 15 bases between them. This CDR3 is CASSLAGQGSYEQYF. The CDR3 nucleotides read TGTGCCAGCAGTCTCGCCGGGCAGGGTTCCTACGAGCAGTACTTC.

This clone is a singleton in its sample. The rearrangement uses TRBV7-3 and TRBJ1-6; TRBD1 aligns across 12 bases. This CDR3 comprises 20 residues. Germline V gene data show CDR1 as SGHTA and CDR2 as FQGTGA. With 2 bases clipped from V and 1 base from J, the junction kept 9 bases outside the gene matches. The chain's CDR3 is CASSLPPGQGAFSYNSPLHF. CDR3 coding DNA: TGTGCCAGCAGCTTACCCCCGGGACAGGGGGCTTTTTCCTATAATTCACCCCTCCACTTT. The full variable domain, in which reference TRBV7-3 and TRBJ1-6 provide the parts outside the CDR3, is GAGVSQTPSNKVTEKGKYVELRCDPISGHTALYWYRQSLGQGPEFLIYFQGTGAADDSGLPNDRFFAVRPEGSVSTLKIQRTERGDSAVYLCASSLPPGQGAFSYNSPLHFGNGTRLTVT.

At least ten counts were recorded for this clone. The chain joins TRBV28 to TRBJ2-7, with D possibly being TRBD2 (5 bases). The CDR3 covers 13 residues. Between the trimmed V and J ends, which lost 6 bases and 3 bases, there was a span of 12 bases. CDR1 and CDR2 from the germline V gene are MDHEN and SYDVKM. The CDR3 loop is CASRLGGGYEQYF. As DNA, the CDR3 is TGTGCCAGCAGACTTGGCGGAGGCTACGAGCAGTACTTC. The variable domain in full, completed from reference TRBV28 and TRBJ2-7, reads DVKVTQSSRYLVKRTGEKVFLECVQDMDHENMFWYRQDPGLGLRLIYFSYDVKMKEKGDIPEGYSVSREKKERFSLILESASTNQTSMYLCASRLGGGYEQYFGPGTRLTVT.